Shown below are 9 T cell receptor beta chains from a single sample sequenced in a study of monozygotic twins with inflammatory bowel disease. One entry per CDR3 protein, without DNA, is what TCRdb gives after re-calling the 5' RACE reads. The sample table includes roughly 320,000 distinct CDR3 sequences. The sample was blood. Every receptor here comes from a human donor with ulcerative colitis or Crohn's disease, or a healthy co-twin of an affected twin (not recorded which).

The V gene is TRBV29-1, the J gene TRBJ1-2; TCRdb picks TRBD1, but there is no DNA to check that call. CDR1 and CDR2 from the germline V gene are SQVTM and ANQGSEA. The CDR3 is 11 amino acids. CDR3: CSGEGAAGYTF.

The chain couples TRBV12-3 or TRBV12-4 to TRBJ1-5; TCRdb returns TRBD1, unconfirmable since there is no DNA. There are 16 residues in the CDR3. Here the CDR3 reads CASSFTGGIANQPQHF.

The V and J genes are TRBV7-3 and TRBJ2-1. Germline lookup yields CDR1 SGHTA and CDR2 FQGTGA. The CDR3 is made up of 13 amino acids. The CDR3 loop is CASRVSVSNEQFF.

The chain couples TRBV6-2 or TRBV6-3 to TRBJ2-2; TCRdb returns TRBD2, unconfirmable since there is no DNA. This CDR3 has 16 residues. Germline-derived CDR1 and CDR2 are MNHEY and SVGEGT. CDR3 in amino acids: CASSFTPPARTGELFF.

The chain is built from TRBV27 and TRBJ1-5; TCRdb reports TRBD1, a call that lacks DNA to check it against. This CDR3 is built from 16 residues. CDR1 is MNHEY and CDR2 is SMNVEV in the germline V gene (reference sequence). The CDR3 here is CASSSGWGRVGQPQHF.

The gene calls are TRBV20-1 and TRBJ2-7; lacking DNA, the TRBD1 call made by TCRdb goes unchecked. Looked up from germline, CDR1 is DFQATT and CDR2 is SNEGSKA (reference sequence). CDR3 length: 14 amino acids. CDR3: CSARDPGRFYEQYF.

The chain employs TRBV7-9 and TRBJ2-1. Looked up from germline, CDR1 is SEHNR and CDR2 is FQNEAQ (reference sequence). The CDR3 contains 11 residues. This CDR3 reads CASSPAPEQFF.

The rearrangement uses TRBV7-2 and TRBJ2-1. Per germline, CDR1 SGHTA and CDR2 FQGNSA. This CDR3 spans 14 amino acids. The chain's CDR3 is CASSLNWVNNEQFF.

The V gene is TRBV5-6, the J gene TRBJ2-3; TCRdb picks TRBD2, but there is no DNA to check that call. The germline CDR1 and CDR2 sequences are SGHDT and YYEEEE. This CDR3 is 16 amino acids long. The CDR3 here is CASSLEQGRGTDTQYF.